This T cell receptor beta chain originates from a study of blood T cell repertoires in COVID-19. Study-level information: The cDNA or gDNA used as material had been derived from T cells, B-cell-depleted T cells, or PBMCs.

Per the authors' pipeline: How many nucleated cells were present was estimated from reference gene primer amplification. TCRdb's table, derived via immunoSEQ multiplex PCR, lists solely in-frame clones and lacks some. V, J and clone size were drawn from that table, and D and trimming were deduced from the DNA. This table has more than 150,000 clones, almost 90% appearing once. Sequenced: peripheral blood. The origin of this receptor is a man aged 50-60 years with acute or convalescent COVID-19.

CDR3 DNA: TGTGCCAGCTCACAAACAGGGGGCGCTGGGACAGATACGCAGTATTTT. Residues: CASSQTGGAGTDTQYF. The chain is built from TRBV18 and TRBJ2-3; 9 bases match TRBD1. Trimming took 4 bases from V and 3 from J; bases not matched to a gene: 8. Germline V gene data show CDR1 as KGHSH and CDR2 as LQKENI. The CDR3 has 16 amino acids.